Listed here are 29 T cell receptor beta chains from one sample, sequenced in a study of PD-1 blockade in classical Hodgkin lymphoma. Sequencing was performed with immunoSEQ multiplex PCR; in TCRdb, only in-frame clones are kept and a portion is missing. This table has roughly 30,000 clones, 85% to 90% appearing once. Time point: newly diagnosed, previously untreated cHL patient sample. Researchers used magnetic negative selection to pull out pure CD4+ T cells from thawed PBMCs. The sample was CD4+ T cells from blood. These receptors were collected from a human donor with classical Hodgkin lymphoma.

The rearrangement links TRBV7-9 to TRBJ1-2, with D perhaps TRBD1 (6 bases). The germline gives CDR1 SEHNR, CDR2 FQNEAQ (reference sequence). The CDR3 sequence is 14 residues long. V lost 5 bases to trimming and J lost 4 bases, with 14 bases between them. The CDR3 here is CASSPPLDSYGYTF. CDR3 DNA: TGTGCCAGCAGCCCTCCCCTGGACAGCTATGGCTACACCTTC.

The V call is TRBV19, the J call TRBJ2-4; 8 positions agree with TRBD1. The CDR3 sequence is 18 residues long. Unmatched junction bases numbered 14, after V lost 2 bases and J lost 5 bases. Germline lookup yields CDR1 LNHDA and CDR2 SQIVND (reference sequence). The CDR3: CASSISSVAGQAQNIQYF. Written as DNA, the CDR3 is TGTGCCAGTAGTATAAGTAGTGTCGCGGGACAGGCACAAAACATTCAGTACTTC.

The chain couples TRBV7-9 to TRBJ2-1; D unresolved. The CDR3 runs 13 residues. V was cut by 5 bases and J by 8 bases, with 13 bases left in between. Germline loops: CDR1 SEHNR, CDR2 FQNEAQ (reference sequence). The chain's CDR3 is CASSPLYGDEQFF. The CDR3 DNA is TGTGCCAGCAGCCCCTTATATGGGGATGAGCAGTTCTTC.

The J gene is TRBJ1-6, the V gene TRBV18; TRBD1 might be the D (5 bases). There are 15 residues in the CDR3. The V end was cut by 6 bases, the J end by 7 bases, with 16 bases between. The V gene's germline CDR1 is KGHSH and CDR2 LQKENI. The CDR3: CASSPLGTNNSPLHF. The CDR3 region has the DNA TGTGCCAGCTCCCCGTTGGGGACGAACAATTCACCCCTCCACTTT. The complete variable domain, with remaining parts taken from reference TRBV18 and TRBJ1-6, reads NAGVMQNPRHLVRRRGQEARLRCSPMKGHSHVYWYRQLPEEGLKFMVYLQKENIIDESGMPKERFSAEFPKEGPSILRIQQVVRGDSAAYFCASSPLGTNNSPLHFGNGTRLTVT.

The CDR3 region is CASSLNGPGQGYPGELFF. The CDR3 coding sequence is TGTGCCAGCAGCTTGAATGGACCGGGACAGGGATATCCCGGGGAGCTGTTTTTT. The V call is TRBV5-4, the J call TRBJ2-2, with 9 nucleotides matching TRBD1. The V and J ends lost 1 base and 6 bases, in that order; junction bases with no gene match: 13. The V gene's germline CDR1 is SGHNT and CDR2 YYREEE (reference sequence). The CDR3 is 18 residues long.

J is TRBJ2-1 and V is TRBV7-2; D remains ambiguous. The CDR3 covers 12 residues. CDR1 and CDR2 (germline): SGHTA, FQGNSA. V shed 3 bases and J shed 6 bases, with 6 bases lying between them. CDR3 sequence reads: CASSLNINEQFF. The CDR3 bases are TGTGCCAGCAGCTTGAATATCAATGAGCAGTTCTTC.

The count of this clone is one. The chain employs TRBV18 and TRBJ1-1; 7 bases are a match to TRBD1. The J segment lost 3 bases and the V segment lost 2 bases, leaving 3 bases of the junction unmatched. This CDR3 has 14 amino acids. Germline V gene lookup returns CDR1 KGHSH and CDR2 LQKENI. The CDR3 loop is CASSPRQGDTEAFF. The DNA for the CDR3 is TGTGCCAGCTCACCAAGACAGGGTGACACTGAAGCTTTCTTT.

The chain couples TRBV29-1 to TRBJ2-1, with TRBD2 matching 7 bases. The trim removed 7 bases at V and 4 bases at J, leaving 7 bases unmatched. The CDR3 length is 13 residues. CDR1 is SQVTM, CDR2 ANQGSEA, per germline. CDR3 sequence: CSGGGTLYNEQFF. The CDR3 coding sequence is TGCAGCGGGGGGGGAACCTTATACAATGAGCAGTTCTTC.

The genes are TRBV5-1 and TRBJ1-5; D gene ambiguous. CDR3 length equals 14 residues. Trimming left V 4 bases short and J 6 bases short, with 14 bases between. The germline gives CDR1 SGHRS, CDR2 YFSETQ. The CDR3 DNA follows: TGCGCCAGCAGCCCCGGGAGTGGGTTTCAGCCCCAGCATTTT. Translated: CASSPGSGFQPQHF. Drawing the rest from reference TRBV5-1 and TRBJ1-5, the complete variable domain is KAGVTQTPRYLIKTRGQQVTLSCSPISGHRSVSWYQQTPGQGLQFLFEYFSETQRNKGNFPGRFSGRQFSNSRSEMNVSTLELGDSALYLCASSPGSGFQPQHFGDGTRLSIL.

The rearrangement joins TRBV6-1 to TRBJ1-1; perhaps TRBD1 as D (6 bases). Germline V gene lookup returns CDR1 MNHNS and CDR2 SASEGT. V was cut by 7 bases and J by 5 bases, with 20 bases left in between. The CDR3 contains 15 residues. As DNA, the CDR3 is TGTGCCAGCAACAGGGACCAAAACCAAAAAACTGAAGCTTTCTTT. Its translation is CASNRDQNQKTEAFF.

A single count supports this clone. V and J are TRBV2 and TRBJ2-1; perhaps TRBD2 as D (6 bases). The CDR3 runs 13 residues. Germline V gene data show CDR1 as SNHLY and CDR2 as FYNNEI. V lost 6 bases to trimming and J lost 7 bases, with 13 bases between them. The CDR3 protein is CASSARRGNEQFF. CDR3 bases: TGTGCCAGCAGCGCCCGCCGGGGGAATGAGCAGTTCTTC. Filled out from reference TRBV2 and TRBJ2-1, the complete variable domain reads EPEVTQTPSHQVTQMGQEVILRCVPISNHLYFYWYRQILGQKVEFLVSFYNNEISEKSEIFDDQFSVERPDGSNFTLKIRSTKLEDSAMYFCASSARRGNEQFFGPGTRLTVL.

The chain recombines TRBV2 with TRBJ1-1, with D unresolved. The CDR3 has 15 residues. CDR1 and CDR2 (germline): SNHLY, FYNNEI. Trimming removed 6 bases from V and 0 bases from J, with 14 bases in between. The CDR3 bases are TGTGCCAGCAGAGACCCTGTATGGTTGAACACTGAAGCTTTCTTT. Translation: CASRDPVWLNTEAFF.

V is TRBV28 and J is TRBJ2-1; TRBD1 matches 8 bases. The germline gives CDR1 MDHEN, CDR2 SYDVKM. Losses at the gene ends were 5 bases for V and 6 bases for J; bases not matched to a gene: 12. This CDR3 region has 16 residues. Here the CDR3 DNA reads TGTGCCAGCAGTCGGACAGGGAATGGAGAGTCCAATGAGCAGTTCTTC. Protein sequence: CASSRTGNGESNEQFF.

V is TRBV9 and J is TRBJ1-2, with no clear D. CDR1 and CDR2 from the germline V gene are SGDLS and YYNGEE. The CDR3 runs to 14 residues. The V gene lost 0 bases and the J gene lost 5 bases, with 11 bases spanning the gap. CDR3 residues: CASSVGQFGYGYTF. The CDR3 nucleotides are TGTGCCAGCAGCGTAGGCCAGTTCGGTTATGGCTACACCTTC.

The rearrangement uses TRBV4-3 and TRBJ2-1; D unclear. The CDR3 sequence is 14 residues long. CDR1 is LGHNA and CDR2 is YSLEER in the germline V gene. Trimming shortened V by 6 bases and J by 3 bases, and 12 bases separated the two germline ends. DNA for the CDR3: TGCGCCAGCAGGTTGGGAACAGACTACAATGAGCAGTTCTTC. Its translation: CASRLGTDYNEQFF.

The chain carries TRBV11-2 and TRBJ1-2, with unresolved D. The V and J ends lost 0 bases and 7 bases respectively, with 6 bases between them. The CDR3 is 12 amino acids. Germline lookup yields CDR1 SGHAT and CDR2 FQNNGV. The CDR3 reads CASSLEWGGYTF. DNA of the CDR3: TGTGCCAGCAGCTTAGAATGGGGTGGCTACACCTTC.

This clone has a handful of counts. The J gene is TRBJ2-7, the V gene TRBV11-2, with D perhaps given as TRBD1 or TRBD2 (5 bases each). Trimming removed 5 bases from V and 2 bases from J, with 16 bases in between. The CDR3 runs 15 residues. CDR1 SGHAT and CDR2 FQNNGV come from the germline V gene. This CDR3 is CASSTGTAATYEQYF. The DNA for the CDR3 is TGTGCCAGCAGCACCGGGACCGCTGCCACCTACGAGCAGTACTTC.

V gene TRBV10-3 combines with J gene TRBJ2-7; D is tentatively TRBD1 or TRBD2 (6 bases each). This CDR3 is 15 amino acids long. The V gene lost 0 bases and the J gene lost 2 bases, with 11 bases spanning the gap. Germline V lookup: CDR1 ENHRY, CDR2 SYGVKD. The CDR3 is CAISESKGGTYEQYF. The CDR3 DNA is TGTGCCATCAGTGAGTCCAAGGGGGGTACCTACGAGCAGTACTTC.

The chain has TRBV4-1 and TRBJ2-7; a possible D gene is TRBD1 (5 bases). Germline V gene data show CDR1 as MGHRA and CDR2 as YSYEKL. V gave up 0 bases and J gave up 3 bases, with 12 bases separating them. The CDR3 is 15 residues long. DNA for the CDR3: TGCGCCAGCAGCCAAGAAGGGCAGGGCCGCTACGAGCAGTACTTC. This sequence encodes CASSQEGQGRYEQYF.

The chain joins TRBV4-3 to TRBJ2-1, with 8 positions matching TRBD2. Germline CDR1 LGHNA, CDR2 YSLEER. This CDR3 contains 16 residues. Trimming at V came to 2 bases and at J to 4 bases, leaving 7 bases not matched to a gene. CDR3 DNA sequence: TGCGCCAGCAGCCAATTGGGAGCGGGGGAGTACAATGAGCAGTTCTTC. Protein sequence: CASSQLGAGEYNEQFF.

J is TRBJ1-3 and V is TRBV4-1, with D uncertain. CDR3 length: 14 residues. The germline V gene has CDR1 MGHRA and CDR2 YSYEKL. V was clipped by 1 base and J by 2 bases, with 6 bases between them. CDR3 region: CASSQVTAGNTIYF. CDR3 sequence (DNA): TGCGCCAGCAGCCAAGTAACAGCTGGAAACACCATATATTTT.

V usage is TRBV11-2 and J usage is TRBJ2-7; no definite D call. The CDR3 sequence is 14 residues long. The germline V gene has CDR1 SGHAT and CDR2 FQNNGV. Deletions cut 4 bases from V and 7 bases from J, with 17 bases between. CDR3 in DNA: TGTGCCAGCAGCTCCGCCGGGCCCCTTGTTGAGCAGTACTTC. Protein sequence: CASSSAGPLVEQYF.

Only a few counts were recorded for this clone. This chain joins TRBV4-2 and TRBJ2-7; a possible D gene is TRBD1 (5 bases). Germline CDR1 and CDR2: LGHNA and YNFKEQ. This CDR3 is built from 16 residues. Between the trimmed V and J ends, which lost 0 bases and 0 bases, there was a span of 12 bases. CDR3 loop: CASSQDGSRDSYEQYF. The CDR3 nucleotides are TGTGCCAGCAGCCAAGACGGTTCCAGGGACTCCTACGAGCAGTACTTC.

The chain links TRBV14 to TRBJ2-5; D uncertain. Trimming took off 10 bases at V and 2 bases at J, with 17 bases between the two ends. Germline-derived CDR1 and CDR2 are SGHDN and FVKESK. The CDR3 extends over 14 amino acids. CDR3 DNA sequence: TGTGCCAAGAGTAAGGCATCCAATCAAGAGACCCAGTACTTC. Residues: CAKSKASNQETQYF.

This clone has just a few counts. The gene calls are TRBV30 and TRBJ1-5, with D unresolved. CDR1 and CDR2 (germline): GTSNPN, SVGIG (reference sequence). The CDR3 runs 14 residues. The V and J ends lost 1 base and 4 bases respectively, with 11 bases between them. The CDR3 region has the DNA TGTGCCTGGAGTGGGACGGCCCCGAATCAGCCCCAGCATTTT. Amino acids: CAWSGTAPNQPQHF.

V and J are TRBV27 and TRBJ2-1, with TRBD2 as a possible D gene (6 bases). Trimming left V 1 base short and J 4 bases short, with 11 bases between. CDR3 length: 15 amino acids. Germline assignment: CDR1 MNHEY and CDR2 SMNVEV (reference sequence). CDR3 nucleotide sequence: TGTGCCAGCAGTTTATGGGCGGGACTTTACAATGAGCAGTTCTTC. It codes for CASSLWAGLYNEQFF.

The CDR3 loop is CASSVVGTPRVEQYF. As DNA, the CDR3 is TGTGCCAGCAGCGTAGTAGGGACACCCCGAGTGGAGCAGTACTTC. The genes are TRBV9 and TRBJ2-7; perhaps TRBD1 as D (6 bases). The CDR3 totals 15 residues. Germline V CDR1 and CDR2: SGDLS, YYNGEE. The V gene lost 0 bases and the J gene lost 7 bases, with 17 bases spanning the gap.

This rearrangement joins TRBV7-2 to TRBJ2-4; the match to TRBD1 covers 8 bases. The germline gives CDR1 SGHTA, CDR2 FQGNSA. The CDR3 loop spans 15 amino acids. The V segment lost 5 bases and the J segment 7 bases; nucleotides outside the gene matches: 10. CDR3 nucleotide sequence: TGTGCCAGCAGCCGGACAGGGACAGATATTAACATTCAGTACTTC. This codes for CASSRTGTDINIQYF. The variable domain in full, with the rest retrieved from reference TRBV7-2 and TRBJ2-4, is GAGVSQSPSNKVTEKGKDVELRCDPISGHTALYWYRQSLGQGLEFLIYFQGNSAPDKSGLPSDRFSAERTGGSVSTLTIQRTQQEDSAVYLCASSRTGTDINIQYFGAGTRLSVL.

The V call is TRBV28, the J call TRBJ2-5; D gene ambiguous. This CDR3 is built from 13 residues. The germline gives CDR1 MDHEN, CDR2 SYDVKM. V dropped 4 bases and J dropped 3 bases, with 9 bases sitting between them. The chain's CDR3 is CASSYNSEETQYF. The CDR3 DNA reads as TGTGCCAGCAGTTATAACTCAGAAGAGACCCAGTACTTC. The full variable domain, rest sourced from reference TRBV28 and TRBJ2-5, is DVKVTQSSRYLVKRTGEKVFLECVQDMDHENMFWYRQDPGLGLRLIYFSYDVKMKEKGDIPEGYSVSREKKERFSLILESASTNQTSMYLCASSYNSEETQYFGPGTRLLVL.